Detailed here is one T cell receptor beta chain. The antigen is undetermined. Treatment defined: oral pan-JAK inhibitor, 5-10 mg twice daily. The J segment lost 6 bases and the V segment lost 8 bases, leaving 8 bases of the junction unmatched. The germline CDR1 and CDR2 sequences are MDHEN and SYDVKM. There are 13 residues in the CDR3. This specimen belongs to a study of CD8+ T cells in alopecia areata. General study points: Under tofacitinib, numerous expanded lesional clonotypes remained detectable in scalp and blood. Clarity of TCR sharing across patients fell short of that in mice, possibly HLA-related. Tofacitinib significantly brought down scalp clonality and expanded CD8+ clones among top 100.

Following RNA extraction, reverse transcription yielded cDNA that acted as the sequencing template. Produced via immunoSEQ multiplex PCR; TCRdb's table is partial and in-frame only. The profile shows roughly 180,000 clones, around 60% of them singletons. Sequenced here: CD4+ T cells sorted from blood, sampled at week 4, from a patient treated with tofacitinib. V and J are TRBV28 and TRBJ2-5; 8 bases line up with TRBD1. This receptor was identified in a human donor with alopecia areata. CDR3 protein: CASHRTGRQTQYF. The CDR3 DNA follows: TGTGCCAGCCACCGGACAGGGCGGCAGACCCAGTACTTC.